This T cell receptor (beta chain) was observed in a study of T cell changes during pregnancy in multiple sclerosis. This clone was seen a few times. This table comes from immunoSEQ multiplex PCR, and its TCRdb copy is limited to in-frame clones, with some not included. The sample yields approximately 17,000 clones, approximately 85% seen once. The CDR3 loop spans 12 amino acids. In germline, CDR1 is SEHNR, CDR2 FQNEAQ (reference sequence). The V gene end was trimmed by 1 base and the J gene end by 11 bases; junction bases not matched to a gene: 4. This sequence was found in a female donor in good health, enrolled as a control in a pregnancy study. The specimen was CD8+ T cells from peripheral blood mononuclear cells, collected in the second trimester of pregnancy. The V and J genes are TRBV7-9 and TRBJ1-1, with 7 bases aligning to TRBD1. The CDR3 loop reads CASSLGDRAAFF. The CDR3 DNA is TGTGCCAGCAGCTTAGGCGACAGGGCTGCTTTCTTT.